The clone carrying this T cell receptor (beta chain) came up once. This entry comes from a study of blood T cell repertoires in COVID-19. Study overall: Collection of acute and convalescent COVID-19 samples took place in the United States, Italy and Spain.

The authors' processing: Scientists estimated how many nucleated cells there were by amplifying reference gene primers. The assay was immunoSEQ multiplex PCR, and TCRdb's table has in-frame clones only and misses some. That table supplies the V and J calls and clone size; D and trimming were determined from the DNA. Of roughly 100,000 clones listed, almost 85% are singletons. V gave up 2 bases and J gave up 2 bases; unmatched junction bases: 4. The germline gives CDR1 MNHEY, CDR2 SVGAGI. The CDR3 sequence is 15 residues long. The TCR sequence derives from a man in his forties or fifties with active or convalescent COVID-19. Specimen: peripheral blood. This rearrangement joins TRBV6-5 to TRBJ2-7; 9 bases match TRBD1. CDR3 DNA sequence: TGTGCCAGCAGTTACAGGAGACAGGGGGCCTACGAGCAGTACTTC. This translates into CASSYRRQGAYEQYF.